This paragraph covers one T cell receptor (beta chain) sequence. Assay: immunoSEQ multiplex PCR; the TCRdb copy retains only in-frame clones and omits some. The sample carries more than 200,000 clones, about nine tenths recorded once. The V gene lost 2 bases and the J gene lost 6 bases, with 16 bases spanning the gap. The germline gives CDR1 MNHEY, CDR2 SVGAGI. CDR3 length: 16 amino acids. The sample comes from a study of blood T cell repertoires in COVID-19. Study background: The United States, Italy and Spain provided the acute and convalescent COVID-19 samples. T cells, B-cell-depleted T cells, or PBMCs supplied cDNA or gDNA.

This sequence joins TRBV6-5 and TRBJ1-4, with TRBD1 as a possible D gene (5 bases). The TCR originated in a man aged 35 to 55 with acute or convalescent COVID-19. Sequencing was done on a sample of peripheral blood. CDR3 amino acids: CASSYASGIADEKLFF. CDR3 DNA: TGTGCCAGCAGTTACGCCTCAGGGATTGCCGATGAAAAACTGTTTTTT.